This entry features one T cell receptor beta chain sequence. The source of the sample is a study of Ad26.COV2.S vaccination and SARS-CoV-2 variants. Treatment in this sample: roughly 18 received Ad26.COV2.S at low or high dose, single or two shots; roughly five received placebo; per-sample allocation not given. Sampling was performed 63 days after the first vaccine or placebo injection. This CDR3 has 11 residues. The V and J ends lost 4 bases and 6 bases respectively, with 7 bases between them. CDR1 and CDR2 (germline): LGHDT, YNNKEL (reference sequence). Clones were read by immunoSEQ multiplex PCR, and TCRdb kept only the in-frame ones, dropping some. The sample records about 480,000 clones, 87% being singletons.

The source is a person between 18 and 65 years old who received the Ad26.COV2.S COVID-19 vaccine or a placebo. Material: peripheral blood, obtained in a trial of Ad26.COV2.S vaccine versus placebo. The chain links TRBV3-1 (or the pseudogene TRBV3-2) to TRBJ2-7; D is ambiguous. CDR3 protein: CASSLYLEQYF. CDR3 nucleotides: TGTGCCAGCAGCCTCTACCTCGAGCAGTACTTC.